Described below is a single T cell receptor beta chain sequence and its context. Antigen specificity is unknown. Time point given: cycle 4 day 1 (C4D1), after 6 weeks of nivolumab. Every one of the patients relapsed after autologous stem cell transplantation (brentuximab vedotin exposure was variable). Each best response was a complete response, a partial response or progressive disease. Trimming stripped 7 bases from V and 7 bases from J, with 14 bases between. The germline V gene has CDR1 MNHNS and CDR2 SASEGT. This CDR3 has 14 amino acids. The data were obtained in a study of PD-1 blockade in classical Hodgkin lymphoma. Study information: Patients in the cohort were put on intravenous nivolumab, 3 mg/kg every 2 weeks.

Study-level points and caveats: Prior to therapy, complete responders displayed diversity much like that of newly diagnosed patients. CD4+ TCR diversity rose significantly by C4D1, and CD8+ TCR diversity did not.

Sequenced by immunoSEQ multiplex PCR; TCRdb stores in-frame clones only, minus some. The table lists roughly 100,000 clones, around nine tenths of them singletons. This sequence was found in a human donor with classical Hodgkin lymphoma. This chain connects TRBV6-1 to TRBJ1-6, with D possibly being TRBD1 (5 bases). The sample was peripheral blood mononuclear cells (PBMCs), taken before the fourth cycle of nivolumab. The CDR3 region is CASTRGKGNSPLHF. In nucleotides, the CDR3 is TGTGCCAGCACACGGGGGAAGGGGAATTCACCCCTCCACTTT.